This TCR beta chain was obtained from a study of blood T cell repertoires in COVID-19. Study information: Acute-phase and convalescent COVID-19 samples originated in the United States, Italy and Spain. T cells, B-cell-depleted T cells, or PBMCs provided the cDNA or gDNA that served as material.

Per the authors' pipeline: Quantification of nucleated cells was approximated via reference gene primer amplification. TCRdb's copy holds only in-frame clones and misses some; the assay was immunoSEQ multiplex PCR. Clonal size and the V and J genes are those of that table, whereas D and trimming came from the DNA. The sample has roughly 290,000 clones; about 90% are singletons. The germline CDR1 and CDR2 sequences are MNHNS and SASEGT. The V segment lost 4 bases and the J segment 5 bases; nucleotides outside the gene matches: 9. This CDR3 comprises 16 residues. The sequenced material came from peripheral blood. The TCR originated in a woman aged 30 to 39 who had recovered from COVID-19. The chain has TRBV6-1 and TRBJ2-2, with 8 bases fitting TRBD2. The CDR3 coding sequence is TGTGCCAGCAGTGGTCCCGGGGGGGCGAGGACCGGGGAGCTGTTTTTT. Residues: CASSGPGGARTGELFF.